The T cell receptor beta chain under discussion was sequenced for a study of T-cell memory formation after mild COVID-19. Germline V gene lookup returns CDR1 SNHLY and CDR2 FYNNEI. J gave up 5 bases and V 7 bases, and 9 bases lay outside the gene matches. CDR3 size: 14 residues. One entry per CDR3 protein, called by TCRdb with MiXCR from the 5' RACE reads. The repertoire includes some 440,000 distinct CDR3 sequences, around 25% of them detected once, and about an eighth sits in the top ten. The clonotype was recovered from an adult woman who had mild COVID-19 (a few samples of this study predate the infection). Cell type and time point are not known. Sequencing input: PBMCs or a T cell subset sorted from them (not recorded which). This rearrangement joins TRBV2 to TRBJ2-7; 9 bases map to TRBD1. CDR3 loop: CASTQGAGVNEQYF. The CDR3, as DNA: TGTGCCAGCACACAGGGGGCAGGGGTGAACGAGCAGTACTTC.